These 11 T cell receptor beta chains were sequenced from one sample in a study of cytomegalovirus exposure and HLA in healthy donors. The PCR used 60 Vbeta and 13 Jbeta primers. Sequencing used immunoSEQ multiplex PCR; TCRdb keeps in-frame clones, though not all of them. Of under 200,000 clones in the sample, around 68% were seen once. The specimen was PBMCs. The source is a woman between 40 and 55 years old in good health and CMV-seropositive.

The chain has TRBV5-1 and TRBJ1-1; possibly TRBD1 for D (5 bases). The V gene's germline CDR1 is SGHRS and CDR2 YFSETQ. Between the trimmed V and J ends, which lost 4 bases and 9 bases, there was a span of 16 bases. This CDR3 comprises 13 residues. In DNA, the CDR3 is TGCGCCAGCAGCCCTGCCGTGACAGAGAAAGCTTTCTTT. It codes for CASSPAVTEKAFF.

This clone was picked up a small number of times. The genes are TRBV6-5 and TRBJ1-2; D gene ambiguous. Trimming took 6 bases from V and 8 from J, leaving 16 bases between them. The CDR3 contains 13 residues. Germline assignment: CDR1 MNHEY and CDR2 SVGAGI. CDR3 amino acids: CASRREASYGYTF. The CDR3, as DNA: TGTGCCAGCAGGAGGGAAGCAAGCTACGGCTACACCTTC.

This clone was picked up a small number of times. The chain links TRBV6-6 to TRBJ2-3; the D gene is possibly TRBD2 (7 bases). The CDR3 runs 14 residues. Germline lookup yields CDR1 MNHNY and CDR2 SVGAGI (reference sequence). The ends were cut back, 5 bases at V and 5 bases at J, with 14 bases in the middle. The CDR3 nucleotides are TGTGCCAGCAGTCCTGGGGGGGCCGTAGATACGCAGTATTTT. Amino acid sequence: CASSPGGAVDTQYF.

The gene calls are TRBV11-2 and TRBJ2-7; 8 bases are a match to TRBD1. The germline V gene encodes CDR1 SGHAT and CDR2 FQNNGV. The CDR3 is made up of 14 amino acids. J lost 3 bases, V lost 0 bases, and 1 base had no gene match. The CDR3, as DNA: TGTGCCAGCAGCTTAGAGGGACAGGACTACGAGCAGTACTTC. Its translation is CASSLEGQDYEQYF.

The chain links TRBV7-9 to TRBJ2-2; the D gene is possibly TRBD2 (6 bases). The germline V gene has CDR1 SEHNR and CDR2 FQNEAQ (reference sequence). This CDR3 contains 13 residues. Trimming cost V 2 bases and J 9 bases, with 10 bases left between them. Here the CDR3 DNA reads TGTGCCAGCAGCTTATGGGGGGTGCGGGAGCTGTTTTTT. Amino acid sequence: CASSLWGVRELFF.

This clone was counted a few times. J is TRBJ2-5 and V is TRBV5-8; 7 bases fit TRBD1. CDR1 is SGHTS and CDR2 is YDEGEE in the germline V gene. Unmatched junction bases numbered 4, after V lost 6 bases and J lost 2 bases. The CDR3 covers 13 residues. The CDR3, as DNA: TGTGCCAGCACCCGGGACAGACAAGAGACCCAGTACTTC. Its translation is CASTRDRQETQYF.

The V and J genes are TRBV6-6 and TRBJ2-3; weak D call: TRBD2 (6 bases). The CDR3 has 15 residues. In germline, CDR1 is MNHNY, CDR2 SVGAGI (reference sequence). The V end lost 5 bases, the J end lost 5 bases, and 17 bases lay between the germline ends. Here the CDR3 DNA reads TGTGCCAGCAGTCCCGGGGGTGCGGGCGGAGATACGCAGTATTTT. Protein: CASSPGGAGGDTQYF.

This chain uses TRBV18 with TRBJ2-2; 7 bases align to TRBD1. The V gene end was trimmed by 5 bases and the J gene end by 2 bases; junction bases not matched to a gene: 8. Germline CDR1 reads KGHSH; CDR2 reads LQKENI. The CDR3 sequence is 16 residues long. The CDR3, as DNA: TGTGCCAGCTCATTCACCGGGACAGAAAACACCGGGGAGCTGTTTTTT. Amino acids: CASSFTGTENTGELFF. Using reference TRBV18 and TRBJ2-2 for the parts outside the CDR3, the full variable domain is NAGVMQNPRHLVRRRGQEARLRCSPMKGHSHVYWYRQLPEEGLKFMVYLQKENIIDESGMPKERFSAEFPKEGPSILRIQQVVRGDSAAYFCASSFTGTENTGELFFGEGSRLTVL.

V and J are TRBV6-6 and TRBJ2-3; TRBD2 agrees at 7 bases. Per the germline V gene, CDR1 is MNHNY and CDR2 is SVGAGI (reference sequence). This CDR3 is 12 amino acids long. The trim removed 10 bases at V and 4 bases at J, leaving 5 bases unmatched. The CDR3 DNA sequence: TGTGCCACCCGGACTAGATCAGATACGCAGTATTTT. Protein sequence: CATRTRSDTQYF.

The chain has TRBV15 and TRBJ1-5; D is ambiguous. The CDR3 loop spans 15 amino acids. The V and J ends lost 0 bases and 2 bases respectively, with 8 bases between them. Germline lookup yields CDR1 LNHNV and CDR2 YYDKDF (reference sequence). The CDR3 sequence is CATSRDNVGNQPQHF. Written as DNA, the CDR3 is TGTGCCACCAGCAGAGATAACGTAGGCAATCAGCCCCAGCATTTT.

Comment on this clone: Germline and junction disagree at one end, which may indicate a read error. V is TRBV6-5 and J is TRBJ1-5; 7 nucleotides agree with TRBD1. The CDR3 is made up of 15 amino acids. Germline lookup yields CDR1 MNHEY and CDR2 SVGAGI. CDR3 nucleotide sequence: TGTGCCAGCAGAGCCGAGACAGGGCCCAATCAGCCCCAGAATTTT. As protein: CASRAETGPNQPQNF.